This TCR beta chain was found in a study of blood T cell repertoires in COVID-19. At the level of the study: Acute-phase and convalescent COVID-19 samples originated in the United States, Italy and Spain. From T cells, B-cell-depleted T cells, or PBMCs came the material, which was cDNA or gDNA.

Per the authors' pipeline: It was from reference gene primer amplification that nucleated cell counts were estimated. The protocol was immunoSEQ multiplex PCR, while the TCRdb copy is restricted to in-frame clones and leaves out a portion. V and J calls and clone size follow that table, whereas D and trimming were derived from the DNA. Of 100,000 or so clones in the sample, about 85% were seen once. The V segment lost 3 bases and the J segment 0 bases; nucleotides outside the gene matches: 5. Germline V gives CDR1 LNHNV, CDR2 YYDKDF (reference sequence). CDR3 length: 17 amino acids. The V gene is TRBV15, the J gene TRBJ1-6; 7 bases map to TRBD1. The sequence derives from a man in his sixties with acute or convalescent COVID-19. Material for sequencing was peripheral blood. Written as DNA, the CDR3 is TGTGCCACCAGCAGTTTCAGGGGGAGCTCCTATAATTCACCCCTCCACTTT. It translates to CATSSFRGSSYNSPLHF.